This T cell receptor beta chain was recovered during a study of control samples from healthy donors and cancer patients. V dropped 4 bases and J dropped 0; count of bases not matched to a gene: 5. Germline V lookup: CDR1 LGHNA, CDR2 YNFKEQ. The CDR3 length is 16 residues. Some clones are missing from TCRdb's copy, which holds only in-frame ones; the method was immunoSEQ multiplex PCR. The sample has approximately 150,000 clones, around 90% seen once. Source material: blood. The receptor comes from a man younger than 30 in good health. The gene calls are TRBV4-2 and TRBJ1-3; TRBD1 aligns across 8 bases. CDR3 in DNA: TGTGCCAGCAGCCCGGGGACAGGACCCTCTGGAAACACCATATATTTT. It codes for CASSPGTGPSGNTIYF.